This is a list of T cell receptor beta chains from one sample in a study of shared clonotypes between healthy human individuals. Assay: immunoSEQ multiplex PCR; the TCRdb copy retains only in-frame clones and omits some. The sample records some 900,000 clones, around 80% being singletons. The sequencing input was memory CD4+ T cells sorted from blood. The receptors come from a man younger than 35 in good health. Both conserved end residues are part of each CDR3. Each record gives: D gene, V gene, clone size, J gene, CDR3 protein, CDR3 DNA. A D gene is named only where the DNA matches it firmly. A row's size may be missing; if present it is once, few, many or a size class.

NA,TRBV21-1,NA,TRBJ1-4,CASSNKQDNATNEKLFF,TGTGCCAGCAGCAATAAACAGGACAACGCAACTAATGAAAAACTGTTTTTT
TRBD1,TRBV6-6,NA,TRBJ2-5,CASSPGQAYQETQYF,TGTGCCAGCAGTCCGGGACAGGCCTATCAAGAGACCCAGTACTTC
TRBD1,TRBV27,NA,TRBJ2-1,CASSLEGQIQWEQFF,TGTGCCAGCAGTTTAGAGGGACAGATACAATGGGAGCAGTTCTTC
TRBD1,TRBV27,NA,TRBJ2-7,CASSSGQGITYEQYF,TGTGCCAGCAGTTCCGGACAGGGAATAACCTACGAGCAGTACTTC
NA,TRBV6-1,once,TRBJ1-5,CASSVDSRQPQHF,TGTGCCAGCAGTGTTGACAGCCGGCAGCCCCAGCATTTT
TRBD2,TRBV6-4,NA,TRBJ2-7,CASSDKLPSGDVYEQYF,TGTGCCAGCAGTGACAAACTGCCTAGCGGGGATGTCTACGAGCAGTACTTC
TRBD2,TRBV27,NA,TRBJ2-2,CASSLEAGVTGELFF,TGTGCCAGCAGTTTAGAAGCGGGAGTAACCGGGGAGCTGTTTTTT
TRBD2,TRBV6-6,NA,TRBJ2-3,CASRLAGALTDTQYF,TGTGCCAGCAGACTAGCGGGAGCCCTCACAGATACGCAGTATTTT
NA,TRBV18,once,TRBJ2-6,CASSSTPGANVLTF,TGTGCCAGCTCATCTACCCCCGGGGCCAACGTCCTGACTTTC
TRBD2,TRBV7-2,NA,TRBJ2-5,CASSSSGAQETQYF,TGTGCCAGCAGCTCGAGCGGGGCCCAAGAGACCCAGTACTTC
NA,TRBV6-1,NA,TRBJ1-3,CASSDGRAGNTIYF,TGTGCCAGCAGTGATGGCAGGGCTGGAAACACCATATATTTT
NA,TRBV5-1,NA,TRBJ2-1,CASSLEAGQGREQFF,TGCGCCAGCAGCTTGGAGGCGGGCCAAGGCCGTGAGCAGTTCTTC
TRBD2,TRBV7-2,NA,TRBJ2-3,CASSKLAGVGDTQYF,TGTGCCAGCAGCAAACTAGCGGGAGTCGGAGATACGCAGTATTTT
NA,TRBV7-9,NA,TRBJ2-7,CASRLGAGNYEQYF,TGTGCCAGCAGATTGGGGGCGGGCAACTACGAGCAGTACTTC
NA,TRBV6-1,NA,TRBJ2-7,CASSENRQVEQYF,TGTGCCAGCAGTGAAAATAGACAGGTTGAGCAGTACTTC
NA,TRBV30,many,TRBJ2-3,CARLPGTDTQYF,TGTGCCCGACTTCCGGGCACAGATACGCAGTATTTT
TRBD2,TRBV7-8,NA,TRBJ2-7,CASSLVLAGSYEQYF,TGTGCCAGCAGCTTAGTACTAGCGGGTTCCTACGAGCAGTACTTC
TRBD1,TRBV11-2,NA,TRBJ2-2,CASSLGGQWVTGELFF,TGTGCCAGCAGCTTAGGGGGACAGTGGGTCACCGGGGAGCTGTTTTTT
NA,TRBV7-3,NA,TRBJ2-1,CASSLGTSSYNEQFF,TGTGCCAGCAGCTTAGGGACAAGCTCCTACAATGAGCAGTTCTTC
NA,TRBV5-4,NA,TRBJ2-7,CASSQDSAKGSYEQYF,TGCGCCAGCAGCCAAGATTCGGCTAAGGGGTCCTACGAGCAGTACTTC
NA,TRBV5-1,once,TRBJ2-3,CASSQPLKDTDTQYF,TGCGCCAGCAGCCAGCCCCTAAAAGACACAGATACGCAGTATTTT
NA,TRBV9,NA,TRBJ1-3,CASSVAGVGNTIYF,TGTGCCAGCAGCGTAGCAGGGGTAGGAAACACCATATATTTT
NA,TRBV5-1,NA,TRBJ1-1,CASSPGQGSNTEAFF,TGCGCCAGCAGCCCCGGGCAGGGGTCGAACACTGAAGCTTTCTTT
NA,TRBV4-1,NA,TRBJ2-5,CASSQDPAVQETQYF,TGCGCCAGCAGCCAAGATCCGGCTGTACAAGAGACCCAGTACTTC
TRBD2,TRBV4-1,once,TRBJ2-7,CASSRTSGGNYEQYF,TGCGCCAGCAGCCGAACTAGCGGAGGAAATTACGAGCAGTACTTC
NA,TRBV30,NA,TRBJ1-6,CAWKPNVGSPLHF,TGTGCCTGGAAACCGAACGTAGGTTCACCCCTCCACTTT
TRBD2,TRBV7-8,NA,TRBJ2-5,CASSLSVGEGQETQYF,TGTGCCAGCAGCTTATCAGTAGGGGAGGGTCAAGAGACCCAGTACTTC
NA,TRBV5-6,NA,TRBJ2-1,CASSSRWDEQFF,TGTGCCAGCAGCTCTCGGTGGGATGAGCAGTTCTTC